This T cell receptor (beta chain) was sequenced for a study of blood T cell repertoires in COVID-19. For the study at large: The study drew acute and convalescent COVID-19 samples from the United States, Italy and Spain. Sources were T cells, B-cell-depleted T cells, or PBMCs; the material itself was cDNA or gDNA.

Trimming pared 5 bases from V and 0 bases from J, leaving 17 bases between. CDR1 and CDR2 from the germline V gene are SGHTA and FQGNSA. This CDR3 has 17 residues. Per the original data handling: Researchers report that nucleated cell counts were estimated from reference gene primer amplification. Here immunoSEQ multiplex PCR was the method, and the copy in TCRdb shows in-frame clones only, minus some. The V and J calls and clone size were taken over from that table, and D and trimming were inferred from the DNA. The table lists 100,000 to 150,000 clones, approximately 85% of them singletons. Sequencing input: peripheral blood. The rearrangement links TRBV7-2 to TRBJ1-3; D is ambiguous. This sequence was found in a woman of 80 years or more with acute or convalescent COVID-19. In DNA, the CDR3 is TGTGCCAGCAGCCCTTCCTCGACACCCCGCTCTGGAAACACCATATATTTT. Amino acid sequence: CASSPSSTPRSGNTIYF.